These T cell receptor beta chains were read from a single sample in a study of response to subunit inactivated influenza vaccine. From the RT-PCR reads, TCRdb called clonotypes with MiXCR, one entry per CDR3 protein. The sample has over 750,000 distinct CDR3 sequences, around 20% seen once. Material: PBMCs from blood, obtained 5 days after vaccination. The receptors stem from a middle-aged man who received an inactivated influenza vaccine. Each CDR3 is given with its conserved first and last residue. Each record gives: CDR3 protein, V gene, CDR3 length.

cdr3_aa: CASSPEYPLQDSYEQYF
v_call: TRBV7-9
cdr3_length: 17

cdr3_aa: CCARWGGQDNPYNEQFF
v_call: TRBV20-1
cdr3_length: 17

cdr3_aa: CSARDSEYLVF
v_call: TRBV20-1
cdr3_length: 11

cdr3_aa: CASSSRGAQGVNEQFF
v_call: TRBV7-2
cdr3_length: 16

cdr3_aa: CASSQDRGGYEQYF
v_call: TRBV4-1
cdr3_length: 14

cdr3_aa: CASSRASGHGYTF
v_call: TRBV12-3/TRBV12-4
cdr3_length: 13

cdr3_aa: CASSQAGGMNTEAFF
v_call: TRBV4-2
cdr3_length: 15

cdr3_aa: CATSPDRGNTDTQYF
v_call: TRBV24-1
cdr3_length: 15

cdr3_aa: CASSLSSLRETQYF
v_call: TRBV5-1
cdr3_length: 14

cdr3_aa: CASSLGGAISGELFF
v_call: TRBV5-6
cdr3_length: 15

cdr3_aa: CASSTPGKATEAFF
v_call: TRBV12-3/TRBV12-4
cdr3_length: 14

cdr3_aa: CASSPIMSGTSGYNEQFF
v_call: TRBV18
cdr3_length: 18

cdr3_aa: CADSTGTNTGELFF
v_call: TRBV2
cdr3_length: 14

cdr3_aa: CSASTDRGFYEQYF
v_call: TRBV20-1
cdr3_length: 14

cdr3_aa: CSARRTGNTGELFF
v_call: TRBV20-1
cdr3_length: 14

cdr3_aa: CASSPGLGAQYF
v_call: TRBV7-2
cdr3_length: 12

cdr3_aa: CSARDGFRQRTQYF
v_call: TRBV20-1
cdr3_length: 14

cdr3_aa: CSASGVQETQYF
v_call: TRBV20-1
cdr3_length: 12

cdr3_aa: CASSPYDRGFYGYTF
v_call: TRBV14
cdr3_length: 15

cdr3_aa: CASSHRSSYNEQFF
v_call: TRBV14
cdr3_length: 14

cdr3_aa: CASSSPTSGSYNEQFF
v_call: TRBV5-5
cdr3_length: 16

cdr3_aa: CAINLASLAKNIQYF
v_call: TRBV10-3
cdr3_length: 15

cdr3_aa: CASTPRGYTDTQYF
v_call: TRBV7-8
cdr3_length: 14

cdr3_aa: CSARGGSSWSYEQYF
v_call: TRBV20-1
cdr3_length: 15

cdr3_aa: CSAPTSKGTDTQYF
v_call: TRBV20-1
cdr3_length: 14

cdr3_aa: CASSERTGGYYGYTF
v_call: TRBV14
cdr3_length: 15

cdr3_aa: CAISEGTVSNQPQHF
v_call: TRBV10-3
cdr3_length: 15

cdr3_aa: CASSGNRGDTQYF
v_call: TRBV5-6
cdr3_length: 13

cdr3_aa: CASSLTGTKNTEAFF
v_call: TRBV7-3
cdr3_length: 15

cdr3_aa: CSARDEGQGNTIYF
v_call: TRBV20-1
cdr3_length: 14

cdr3_aa: CASTSALGPNEKLFF
v_call: TRBV5-1
cdr3_length: 15

cdr3_aa: CASRELLPVNEQFF
v_call: TRBV28
cdr3_length: 14

cdr3_aa: CASSEYGSFPASLETQYF
v_call: TRBV25-1
cdr3_length: 18

cdr3_aa: CASSQDRGVTDTQYF
v_call: TRBV7-8
cdr3_length: 15

cdr3_aa: CASSLLRGGQRDTQYF
v_call: TRBV4-1
cdr3_length: 16

cdr3_aa: CASSDHGGTLNTEAFF
v_call: TRBV25-1
cdr3_length: 16

cdr3_aa: CASSLYFRGSSNNSPLHF
v_call: TRBV28
cdr3_length: 18

cdr3_aa: CASSPSREQPQHF
v_call: TRBV12-3/TRBV12-4
cdr3_length: 13

cdr3_aa: CASKSRPSDEQFF
v_call: TRBV19
cdr3_length: 13

cdr3_aa: CASSPPIGYEQYF
v_call: TRBV18
cdr3_length: 13

cdr3_aa: CASRRRSSYNEQFF
v_call: TRBV28
cdr3_length: 14

cdr3_aa: CASSLGQGAYNSPLHF
v_call: TRBV7-2
cdr3_length: 16

cdr3_aa: CAMSRDLPCEQYF
v_call: TRBV4-2
cdr3_length: 13

cdr3_aa: CSARGGQPRAVSYEQYF
v_call: TRBV20-1
cdr3_length: 17

cdr3_aa: CASSVGGGLADEQYF
v_call: TRBV9
cdr3_length: 15

cdr3_aa: CASSLSGIKLAGRGTDTQYF
v_call: TRBV11-1
cdr3_length: 20

cdr3_aa: CASSPGTAYTDTQYF
v_call: TRBV11-2
cdr3_length: 15

cdr3_aa: CASSRRGDTQYF
v_call: TRBV7-2
cdr3_length: 12

cdr3_aa: CASSLGGLNTEAFF
v_call: TRBV7-9
cdr3_length: 14

cdr3_aa: CATPTGPGANVLTF
v_call: TRBV12-3/TRBV12-4
cdr3_length: 14

cdr3_aa: CASSHRRNTIYF
v_call: TRBV6-2/TRBV6-3
cdr3_length: 12

cdr3_aa: CCARGHPGAGLYEQYF
v_call: TRBV20-1
cdr3_length: 16

cdr3_aa: CASSPSPNTEKGYTF
v_call: TRBV5-6
cdr3_length: 15

cdr3_aa: CASSFRDRARYGYTF
v_call: TRBV7-2
cdr3_length: 15

cdr3_aa: CASSLGTGSGNTIYF
v_call: TRBV12-3/TRBV12-4
cdr3_length: 15

cdr3_aa: CASRSLGQGYQETQYF
v_call: TRBV6-2/TRBV6-3
cdr3_length: 16

cdr3_aa: CASSYRQGNSYGYTF
v_call: TRBV6-5
cdr3_length: 15

cdr3_aa: CSVMGLAVNNEQFF
v_call: TRBV29-1
cdr3_length: 14

cdr3_aa: CATSDWGNEQFF
v_call: TRBV24-1
cdr3_length: 12